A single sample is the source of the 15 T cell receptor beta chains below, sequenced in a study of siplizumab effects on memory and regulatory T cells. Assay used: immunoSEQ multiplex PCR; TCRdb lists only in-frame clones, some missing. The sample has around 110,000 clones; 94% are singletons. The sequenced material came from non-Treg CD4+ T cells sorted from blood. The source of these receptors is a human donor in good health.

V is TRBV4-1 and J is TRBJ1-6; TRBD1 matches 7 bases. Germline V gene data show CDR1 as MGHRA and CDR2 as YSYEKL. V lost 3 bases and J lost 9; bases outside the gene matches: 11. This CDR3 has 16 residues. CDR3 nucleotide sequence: TGCGCCAGCAGCCAGCGGGGACAGAGGTTGGGTTCACCCCTCCACTTT. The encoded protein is CASSQRGQRLGSPLHF.

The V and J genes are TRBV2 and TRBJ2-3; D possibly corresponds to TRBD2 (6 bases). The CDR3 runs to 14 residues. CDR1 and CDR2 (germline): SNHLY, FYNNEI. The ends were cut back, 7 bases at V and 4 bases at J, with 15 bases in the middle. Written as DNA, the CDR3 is TGTGCCAGCATCTTGGGGGGTACATCAGATACGCAGTATTTT. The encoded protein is CASILGGTSDTQYF.

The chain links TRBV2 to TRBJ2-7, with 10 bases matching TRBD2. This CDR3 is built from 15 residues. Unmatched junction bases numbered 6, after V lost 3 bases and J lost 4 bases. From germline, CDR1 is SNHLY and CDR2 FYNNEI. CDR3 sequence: CASSEASGSLYEQYF. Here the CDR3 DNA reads TGTGCCAGCAGTGAGGCTAGCGGGAGTCTGTACGAGCAGTACTTC.

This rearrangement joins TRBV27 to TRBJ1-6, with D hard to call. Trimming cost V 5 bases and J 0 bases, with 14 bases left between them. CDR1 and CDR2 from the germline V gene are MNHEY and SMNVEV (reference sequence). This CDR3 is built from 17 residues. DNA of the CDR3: TGTGCCAGCAGTCAGGACTTTTTAAGCTCCTATAATTCACCCCTCCACTTT. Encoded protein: CASSQDFLSSYNSPLHF.

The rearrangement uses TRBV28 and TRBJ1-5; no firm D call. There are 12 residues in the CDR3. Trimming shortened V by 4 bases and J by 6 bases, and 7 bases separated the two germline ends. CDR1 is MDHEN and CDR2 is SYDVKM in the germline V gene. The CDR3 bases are TGTGCCAGCAGTTCTCCACCTCAGCCCCAGCATTTT. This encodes CASSSPPQPQHF.

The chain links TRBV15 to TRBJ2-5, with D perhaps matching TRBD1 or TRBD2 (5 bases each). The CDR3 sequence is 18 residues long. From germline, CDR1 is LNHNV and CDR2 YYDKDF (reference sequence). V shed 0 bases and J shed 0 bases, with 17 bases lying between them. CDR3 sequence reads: CATSRDRRQTKYQETQYF. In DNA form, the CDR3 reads TGTGCCACCAGCAGAGATCGGCGACAGACTAAGTACCAAGAGACCCAGTACTTC.

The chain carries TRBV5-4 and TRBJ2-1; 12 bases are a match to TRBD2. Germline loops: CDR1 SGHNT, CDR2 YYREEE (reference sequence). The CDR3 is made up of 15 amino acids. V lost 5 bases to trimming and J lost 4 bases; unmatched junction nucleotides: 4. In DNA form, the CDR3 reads TGTGCCAGCAGAACCGGGACTAGCGGGTACAATGAGCAGTTCTTC. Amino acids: CASRTGTSGYNEQFF.

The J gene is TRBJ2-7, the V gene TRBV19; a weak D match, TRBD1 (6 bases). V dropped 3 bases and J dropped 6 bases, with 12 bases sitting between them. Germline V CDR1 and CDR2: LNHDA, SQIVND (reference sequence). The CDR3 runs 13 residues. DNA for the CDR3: TGTGCCAGTAGTATCTTACAGGGCCTCGAGCAGTACTTC. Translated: CASSILQGLEQYF.

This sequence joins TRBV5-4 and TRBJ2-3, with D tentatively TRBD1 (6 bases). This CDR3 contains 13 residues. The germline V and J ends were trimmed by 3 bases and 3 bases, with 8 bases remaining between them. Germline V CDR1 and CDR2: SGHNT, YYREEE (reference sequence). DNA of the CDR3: TGTGCCAGCAGCTCACAGGGAACAGATACGCAGTATTTT. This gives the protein CASSSQGTDTQYF.

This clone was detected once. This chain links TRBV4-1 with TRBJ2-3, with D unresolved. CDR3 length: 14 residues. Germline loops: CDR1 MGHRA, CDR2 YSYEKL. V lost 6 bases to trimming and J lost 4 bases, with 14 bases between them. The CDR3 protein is CASRLRVGSDTQYF. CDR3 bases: TGCGCCAGCAGGCTAAGGGTAGGATCAGATACGCAGTATTTT.

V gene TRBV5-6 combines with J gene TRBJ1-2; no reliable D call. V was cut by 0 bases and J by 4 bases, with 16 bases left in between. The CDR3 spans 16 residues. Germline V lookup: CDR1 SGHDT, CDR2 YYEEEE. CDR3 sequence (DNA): TGTGCCAGCAGCTTGGCCTCAAATTGGGAGAGCTATGGCTACACCTTC. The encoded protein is CASSLASNWESYGYTF.

This CDR3 reads CASSLDRVPQPQHF. The CDR3 DNA follows: TGTGCCAGCAGCCTCGACAGGGTTCCGCAGCCCCAGCATTTT. The chain has TRBV7-2 and TRBJ1-5; TRBD1 aligns across 7 bases. The CDR3 covers 14 residues. Germline trimming cut 5 bases from V and 7 bases from J; bases unmatched to any gene: 8. CDR1 and CDR2 (germline): SGHTA, FQGNSA.

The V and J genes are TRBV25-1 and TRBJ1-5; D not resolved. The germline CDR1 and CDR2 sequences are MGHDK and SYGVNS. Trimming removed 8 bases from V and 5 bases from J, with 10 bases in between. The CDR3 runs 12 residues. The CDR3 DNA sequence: TGTGCCAGCTCCGAGGGCGATCAGCCCCAGCATTTT. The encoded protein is CASSEGDQPQHF.

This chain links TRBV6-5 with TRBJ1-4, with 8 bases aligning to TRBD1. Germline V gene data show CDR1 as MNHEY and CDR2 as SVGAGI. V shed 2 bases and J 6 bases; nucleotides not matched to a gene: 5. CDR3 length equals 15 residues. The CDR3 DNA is TGTGCCAGCAGTTACAGACAGGGGAGGGATGAAAAACTGTTTTTT. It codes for CASSYRQGRDEKLFF.

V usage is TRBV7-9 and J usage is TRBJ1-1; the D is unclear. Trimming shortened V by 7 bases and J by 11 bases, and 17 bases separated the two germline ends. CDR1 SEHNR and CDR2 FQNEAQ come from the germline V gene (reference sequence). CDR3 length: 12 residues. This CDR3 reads CASTNYAREAFF. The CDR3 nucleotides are TGTGCCAGCACCAACTACGCCCGGGAGGCTTTCTTT.